Below are 7 T cell receptor beta chains sequenced from a single sample in a study of T-cell memory formation after mild COVID-19 (dated by TCRdb to the early 2020s). The library was generated by 5' RACE. Sequencing took place on an Illumina NovaSeq 6000. The public reads were reprocessed in TCRdb via fastp at Q25 and MiXCR, keeping in-frame beta chains. Rows are unified per CDR3 protein, each entry keeping the most common DNA and genes. The sample contains about 430,000 distinct CDR3 sequences, approximately 24% of them found a single time. The ten largest account for around 8.7% of the sample. Source material: PBMCs or a T cell subset sorted from them (not recorded which). The origin of the receptors is an adult woman who had mild COVID-19 (a few samples of this study predate the infection). The sample titles of this study are shuffled in the database, so cell type and time point are left out; the donor was told from shared clones.

This clonotype was seen a single time. The CDR3 protein is CASSKGTGASYNEQFF. The CDR3 DNA reads as TGCGCCAGCAGCAAAGGGACAGGGGCCTCCTACAATGAGCAGTTCTTC. This chain connects TRBV5-1 to TRBJ2-1; 10 bases line up with TRBD1. This CDR3 is 16 amino acids long. Germline trimming cut 4 bases from V and 0 bases from J; bases unmatched to any gene: 4. Germline CDR1 SGHRS, CDR2 YFSETQ.

This clonotype came up a few times. This chain connects TRBV5-5 to TRBJ2-2; 8 nucleotides agree with TRBD1. V shed 5 bases and J 4 bases; nucleotides not matched to a gene: 7. The CDR3 has 15 residues. Germline CDR1 is SGHKS and CDR2 is YYEKEE (reference sequence). The CDR3 coding sequence is TGTGCCAGCAGTCGTGGACAGGGCGGCACCGGGGAGCTGTTTTTT. Its translation is CASSRGQGGTGELFF.

With respect to this clonotype: One end of the junction fails to match germline, which may point to a read error. The V gene is TRBV14, the J gene TRBJ1-1; D gene ambiguous. This CDR3 is built from 13 residues. Germline assignment: CDR1 SGHDN and CDR2 FVKESK. The CDR3 here is CASSPSLGFEVFF. Here the CDR3 DNA reads TGTGCCAGCAGCCCCTCCCTAGGGTTTGAAGTTTTCTTT.

This clonotype was detected a few times. V usage is TRBV29-1 and J usage is TRBJ2-1, with 8 bases that match TRBD2. Losses at the gene ends were 3 bases for V and 8 bases for J; bases not matched to a gene: 12. The CDR3 is 15 residues long. The germline gives CDR1 SQVTM, CDR2 ANQGSEA. Written as DNA, the CDR3 is TGCAGCGTTGAGGGGGGACTAGGCGCTTTTGATGAGCAGTTCTTC. Its protein product is CSVEGGLGAFDEQFF.

The V gene is TRBV12-5, the J gene TRBJ1-1; 9 bases line up with TRBD1. CDR1 and CDR2 (germline): LGHNT, FRNRAP. Trimming removed 6 bases from V and 0 bases from J; junction bases left unmatched: 11. The CDR3 contains 17 residues. In DNA form, the CDR3 reads TGTGCTAGTGGCCTTACCGGGACAGGGCGATTGAACACTGAAGCTTTCTTT. Translated, it gives CASGLTGTGRLNTEAFF. Drawing the rest from reference TRBV12-5 and TRBJ1-1, the complete variable domain is DARVTQTPRHKVTEMGQEVTMRCQPILGHNTVFWYRQTMMQGLELLAYFRNRAPLDDSGMPKDRFSAEMPDATLATLKIQPSEPRDSAVYFCASGLTGTGRLNTEAFFGQGTRLTVV.

The J gene is TRBJ2-1, the V gene TRBV19; D may be TRBD2 (5 bases). The V and J ends lost 8 bases and 2 bases respectively, with 13 bases between them. CDR1 and CDR2 (germline): LNHDA, SQIVND (reference sequence). CDR3 size: 14 residues. CDR3 in DNA: TGTGCCAGTTCGGACTCCAGCCCCTACAATGAGCAGTTCTTC. Translation gives CASSDSSPYNEQFF.

The rearrangement uses TRBV24-1 and TRBJ2-3, with 12 bases fitting TRBD1. The CDR3 is made up of 17 amino acids. Germline V CDR1 and CDR2: KGHDR, SFDVKD. J gave up 3 bases and V 4 bases, and 7 bases lay outside the gene matches. CDR3 DNA sequence: TGTGCCACCAGTGACCCGGGACAGGGGGCAGGAACAGATACGCAGTATTTT. Translation: CATSDPGQGAGTDTQYF.